The rows below give T cell receptor beta chains drawn from one sample of a study of cytomegalovirus exposure and HLA in healthy donors. TCRdb's copy holds only in-frame clones and misses some; the assay was immunoSEQ multiplex PCR. This table holds 210,000 or so clones, about 80% found once. Sample: PBMCs. The receptors were sampled from a man aged 40-50 years in good health and CMV-seronegative. Both conserved end residues are part of each CDR3. D genes are given only for firm matches. Only some rows state a clone size, as once, few, many or a class for expanded clones.

v_gene	j_gene	abundance	d_gene	CDR3nt	CDR3aa
TRBV11-2	TRBJ2-7	NA	TRBD1	TGTGCCAGCAGGGGACAGGGGGCGCGGGCCTACGAGCAGTACTTC	CASRGQGARAYEQYF
TRBV7-3	TRBJ2-5	NA	TRBD2	TGTGCCAGCAGCTTCACTAGCGGGGGGCAGGAGACCCAGTACTTC	CASSFTSGGQETQYF
TRBV25-1	TRBJ2-7	few	NA	TGTGCCAGCAGTGATGGGAGCTACGAGCAGTACTTC	CASSDGSYEQYF
TRBV6-1	TRBJ1-5	NA	NA	TGTGCCAGCAGTGGGAACAGGGCTTATCAGCCCCAGCATTTT	CASSGNRAYQPQHF
TRBV7-2	TRBJ1-1	few	NA	TGTGCCAGCAGCTCCCGCACTGAAGCTTTCTTT	CASSSRTEAFF
TRBV28	TRBJ1-1	NA	NA	TGTGCCATCGGGGGCACTGAAGCTTTCTTT	CAIGGTEAFF
TRBV19	TRBJ2-1	NA	TRBD2	TGTGCCAGTAGGCTGAGGTCTAGCGGGGGGAAGTACAATGAGCAGTTCTTC	CASRLRSSGGKYNEQFF
TRBV7-9	TRBJ2-3	NA	TRBD1	TGTGCCAGCAGACTCACAAGGTTAACAGGGGTTGCAGATACGCAGTATTTT	CASRLTRLTGVADTQYF
TRBV28	TRBJ1-5	NA	NA	TGTGCCAGCAGTTTCCCACCCGGGGTGGTTGGGGATCCCCAGCCCCAGCATTTT	CASSFPPGVVGDPQPQHF
TRBV7-3	TRBJ1-5	few	NA	TGTGCCAGCAGCTTAACGTTGCCCTATAATCAGCCCCAGCATTTT	CASSLTLPYNQPQHF